The 3 T cell receptor beta chains presented below share a single source sample, sequenced in a study of control samples from healthy donors and cancer patients. Assay: immunoSEQ multiplex PCR; the TCRdb copy retains only in-frame clones and omits some. This table has about 150,000 clones, around 90% appearing once. What was sequenced was blood. The receptors come from a young man in good health.

This clone showed up just once. The sample contains more than one DNA sequence encoding this CDR3. The CDR3 is CASSLEGYGYTF. The CDR3 nucleotides are TGTGCCAGCAGTTTGGAGGGGTATGGCTACACCTTC. This chain uses TRBV28 with TRBJ1-2; the D gene is possibly TRBD1 (5 bases). The CDR3 has 12 residues. With 3 bases removed from V and 5 bases from J, the gap between germline ends came to 7 bases. Germline V gene sequence: CDR1 MDHEN, CDR2 SYDVKM.

J is TRBJ1-4 and V is TRBV5-4; the D is unclear. Germline V gene sequence: CDR1 SGHNT, CDR2 YYREEE (reference sequence). V was cut by 0 bases and J by 2 bases, with 5 bases left in between. CDR3 length: 14 amino acids. The CDR3 DNA reads TGTGCCAGCAGCTTGGGAGGGACTAATGAAAAACTGTTTTTT. Its translation is CASSLGGTNEKLFF. The complete variable domain, with remaining parts taken from reference TRBV5-4 and TRBJ1-4, reads ETGVTQSPTHLIKTRGQQVTLRCSSQSGHNTVSWYQQALGQGPQFIFQYYREEENGRGNFPPRFSGLQFPNYSSELNVNALELDDSALYLCASSLGGTNEKLFFGSGTQLSVL.

The chain employs TRBV5-6 and TRBJ1-6, with D possibly TRBD1 on 5 matching bases. This CDR3 has 14 residues. The germline V and J ends were trimmed by 4 bases and 8 bases, with 13 bases remaining between them. From germline, CDR1 is SGHDT and CDR2 YYEEEE. The CDR3 sequence is CASSMGRHYSPLHF. CDR3 coding DNA: TGTGCCAGCAGCATGGGACGGCATTATTCACCCCTCCACTTT.